This TCR beta chain was retrieved from a study of blood T cell repertoires in COVID-19. The V gene's germline CDR1 is SGDLS and CDR2 YYNGEE. The CDR3 has 18 residues. The V gene end was trimmed by 3 bases and the J gene end by 0 bases; junction bases not matched to a gene: 11. Using immunoSEQ multiplex PCR, the repertoire was profiled, and TCRdb retains in-frame clones only, with some absent. Of 84,000 or so clones in the sample, about four fifths were seen once. This receptor was identified in a woman aged 80 or older with acute or convalescent COVID-19. Specimen: peripheral blood. This rearrangement joins TRBV9 to TRBJ2-1, with TRBD2 matching 8 bases. CDR3 protein: CASSASGGLPSSYNEQFF. CDR3 nucleotide sequence: TGTGCCAGCAGCGCCAGCGGGGGCCTCCCAAGCTCCTACAATGAGCAGTTCTTC.